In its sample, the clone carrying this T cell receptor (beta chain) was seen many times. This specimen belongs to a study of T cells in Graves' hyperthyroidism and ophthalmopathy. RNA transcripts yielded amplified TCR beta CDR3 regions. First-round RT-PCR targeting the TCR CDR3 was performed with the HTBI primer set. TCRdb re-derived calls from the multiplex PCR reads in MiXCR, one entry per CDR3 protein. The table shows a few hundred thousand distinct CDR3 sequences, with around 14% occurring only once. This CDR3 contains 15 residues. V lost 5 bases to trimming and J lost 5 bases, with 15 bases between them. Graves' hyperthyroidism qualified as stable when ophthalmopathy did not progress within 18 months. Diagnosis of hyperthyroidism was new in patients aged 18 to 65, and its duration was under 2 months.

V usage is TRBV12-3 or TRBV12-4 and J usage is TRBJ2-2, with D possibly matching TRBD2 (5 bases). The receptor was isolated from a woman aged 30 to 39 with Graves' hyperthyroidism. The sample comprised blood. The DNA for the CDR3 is TGTGCCAGCAGTCCCGGCGGGTTTCCTACCGGGGAGCTGTTTTTT. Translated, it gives CASSPGGFPTGELFF.